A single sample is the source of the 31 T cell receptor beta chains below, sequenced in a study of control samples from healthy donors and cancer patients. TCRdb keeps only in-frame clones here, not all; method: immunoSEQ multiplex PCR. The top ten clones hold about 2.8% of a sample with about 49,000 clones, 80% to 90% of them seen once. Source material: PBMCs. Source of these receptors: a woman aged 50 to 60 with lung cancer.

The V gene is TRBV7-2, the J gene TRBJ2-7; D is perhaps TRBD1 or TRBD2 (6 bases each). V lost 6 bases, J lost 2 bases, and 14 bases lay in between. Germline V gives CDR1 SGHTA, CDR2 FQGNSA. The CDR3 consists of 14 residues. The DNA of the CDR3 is TGTGCCAGCAGGGAGGGGGGTTCGACCTACGAGCAGTACTTC. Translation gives CASREGGSTYEQYF.

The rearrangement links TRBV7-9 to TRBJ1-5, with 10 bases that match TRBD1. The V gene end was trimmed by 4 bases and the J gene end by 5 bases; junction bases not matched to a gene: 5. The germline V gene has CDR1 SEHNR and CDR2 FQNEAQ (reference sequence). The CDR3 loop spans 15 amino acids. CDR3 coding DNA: TGTGCCAGCAGCTCGGGGACAGGGGTTGATCAGCCCCAGCATTTT. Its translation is CASSSGTGVDQPQHF.

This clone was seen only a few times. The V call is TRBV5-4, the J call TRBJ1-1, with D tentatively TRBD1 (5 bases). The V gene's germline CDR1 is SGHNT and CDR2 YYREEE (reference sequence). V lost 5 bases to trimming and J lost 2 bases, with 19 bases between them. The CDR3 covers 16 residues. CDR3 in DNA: TGTGCCAGCAGTCCGGGACTAGGGACCAGCAACACTGAAGCTTTCTTT. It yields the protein CASSPGLGTSNTEAFF.

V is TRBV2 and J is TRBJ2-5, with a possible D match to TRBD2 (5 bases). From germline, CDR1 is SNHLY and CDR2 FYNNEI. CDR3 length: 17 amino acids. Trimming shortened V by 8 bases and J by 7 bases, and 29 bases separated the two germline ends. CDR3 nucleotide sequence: TGTGCCAGCTTTGGGCGCCAATCGGATCAGCGGTCTCGGACCCAGTACTTC. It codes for CASFGRQSDQRSRTQYF. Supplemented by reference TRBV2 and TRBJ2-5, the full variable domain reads EPEVTQTPSHQVTQMGQEVILRCVPISNHLYFYWYRQILGQKVEFLVSFYNNEISEKSEIFDDQFSVERPDGSNFTLKIRSTKLEDSAMYFCASFGRQSDQRSRTQYFGPGTRLLVL.

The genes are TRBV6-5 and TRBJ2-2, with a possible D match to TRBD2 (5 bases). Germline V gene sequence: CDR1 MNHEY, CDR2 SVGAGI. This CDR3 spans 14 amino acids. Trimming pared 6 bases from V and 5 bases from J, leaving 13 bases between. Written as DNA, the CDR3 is TGTGCCAGCAGCCTACTAGGGATTACCGGGGAGCTGTTTTTT. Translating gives CASSLLGITGELFF.

The CDR3 bases are TGCAGCGTTGGGTCTTGGACAGGGGGCCCCGAGCAGTACTTC. The encoded protein is CSVGSWTGGPEQYF. V usage is TRBV29-1 and J usage is TRBJ2-7; 11 bases match TRBD1. The CDR3 contains 14 residues. Germline CDR1 reads SQVTM; CDR2 reads ANQGSEA. V gave up 4 bases and J gave up 6 bases; unmatched junction bases: 8.

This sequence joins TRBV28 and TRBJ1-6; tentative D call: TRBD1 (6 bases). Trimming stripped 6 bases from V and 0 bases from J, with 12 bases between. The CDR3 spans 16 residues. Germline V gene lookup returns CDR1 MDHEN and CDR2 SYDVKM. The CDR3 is CASRRQAISYNSPLHF. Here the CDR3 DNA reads TGTGCCAGCAGAAGACAGGCAATCTCCTATAATTCACCCCTCCACTTT. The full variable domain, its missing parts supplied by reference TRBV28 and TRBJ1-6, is DVKVTQSSRYLVKRTGEKVFLECVQDMDHENMFWYRQDPGLGLRLIYFSYDVKMKEKGDIPEGYSVSREKKERFSLILESASTNQTSMYLCASRRQAISYNSPLHFGNGTRLTVT.

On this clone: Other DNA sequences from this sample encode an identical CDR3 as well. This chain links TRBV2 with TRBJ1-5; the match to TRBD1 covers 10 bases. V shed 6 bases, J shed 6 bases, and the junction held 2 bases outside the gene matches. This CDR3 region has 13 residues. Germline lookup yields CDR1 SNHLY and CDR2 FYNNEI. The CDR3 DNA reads TGTGCCAGCAGAGGACAGGGGGGTCAGCCCCAGCATTTT. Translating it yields CASRGQGGQPQHF. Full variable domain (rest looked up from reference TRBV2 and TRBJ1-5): EPEVTQTPSHQVTQMGQEVILRCVPISNHLYFYWYRQILGQKVEFLVSFYNNEISEKSEIFDDQFSVERPDGSNFTLKIRSTKLEDSAMYFCASRGQGGQPQHFGDGTRLSIL.

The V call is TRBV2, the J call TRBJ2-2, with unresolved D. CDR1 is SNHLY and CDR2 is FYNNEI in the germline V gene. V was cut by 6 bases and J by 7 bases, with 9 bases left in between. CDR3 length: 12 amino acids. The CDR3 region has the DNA TGTGCCAGCAGCTACGGTGTCGGGGAGCTGTTTTTT. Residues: CASSYGVGELFF.

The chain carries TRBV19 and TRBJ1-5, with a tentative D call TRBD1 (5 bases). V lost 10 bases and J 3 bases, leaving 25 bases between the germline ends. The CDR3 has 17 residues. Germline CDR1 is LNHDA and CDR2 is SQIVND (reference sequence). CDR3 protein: CATRARGPVEDNQPQHF. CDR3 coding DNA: TGTGCCACCAGGGCCCGGGGACCCGTTGAGGACAATCAGCCCCAGCATTTT. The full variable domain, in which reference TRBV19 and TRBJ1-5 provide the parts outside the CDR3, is DGGITQSPKYLFRKEGQNVTLSCEQNLNHDAMYWYRQDPGQGLRLIYYSQIVNDFQKGDIAEGYSVSREKKESFPLTVTSAQKNPTAFYLCATRARGPVEDNQPQHFGDGTRLSIL.

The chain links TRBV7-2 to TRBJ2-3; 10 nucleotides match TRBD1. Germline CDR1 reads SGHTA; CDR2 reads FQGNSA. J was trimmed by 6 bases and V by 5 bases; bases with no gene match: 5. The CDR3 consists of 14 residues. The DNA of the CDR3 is TGTGCCAGCAGCCTGAGGACAGGGGGGGATACGCAGTATTTT. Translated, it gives CASSLRTGGDTQYF. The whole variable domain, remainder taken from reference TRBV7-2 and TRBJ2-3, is GAGVSQSPSNKVTEKGKDVELRCDPISGHTALYWYRQSLGQGLEFLIYFQGNSAPDKSGLPSDRFSAERTGGSVSTLTIQRTQQEDSAVYLCASSLRTGGDTQYFGPGTRLTVL.

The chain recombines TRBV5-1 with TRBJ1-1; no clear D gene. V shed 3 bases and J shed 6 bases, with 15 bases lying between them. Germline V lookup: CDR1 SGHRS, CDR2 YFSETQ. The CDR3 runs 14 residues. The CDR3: CASSSRTQGSEAFF. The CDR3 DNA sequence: TGCGCCAGCAGCTCCCGGACCCAAGGATCTGAAGCTTTCTTT.

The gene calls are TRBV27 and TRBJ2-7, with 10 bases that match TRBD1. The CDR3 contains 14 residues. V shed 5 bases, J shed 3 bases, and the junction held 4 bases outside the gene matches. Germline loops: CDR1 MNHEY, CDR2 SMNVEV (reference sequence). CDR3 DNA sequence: TGTGCCAGCAGTCCCGGGACAGGGGACTACGAGCAGTACTTC. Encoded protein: CASSPGTGDYEQYF.

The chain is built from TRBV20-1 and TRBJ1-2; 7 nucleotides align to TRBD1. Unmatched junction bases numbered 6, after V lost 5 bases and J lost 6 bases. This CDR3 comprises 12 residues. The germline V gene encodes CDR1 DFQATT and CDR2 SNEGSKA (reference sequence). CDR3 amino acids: CSAGDRDDGYTF. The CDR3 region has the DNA TGCAGTGCTGGTGACAGGGATGATGGCTACACCTTC.

The CDR3 DNA reads as TGTGCCAGCAGTTACCGAGTATCTTCAGATACGCAGTATTTT. Translated: CASSYRVSSDTQYF. The V gene is TRBV6-2 or TRBV6-3, the J gene TRBJ2-3; D call uncertain. The CDR3 runs 14 residues. With 2 bases removed from V and 4 bases from J, the gap between germline ends came to 10 bases. The germline CDR1 and CDR2 sequences are MNHEY and SVGEGT.

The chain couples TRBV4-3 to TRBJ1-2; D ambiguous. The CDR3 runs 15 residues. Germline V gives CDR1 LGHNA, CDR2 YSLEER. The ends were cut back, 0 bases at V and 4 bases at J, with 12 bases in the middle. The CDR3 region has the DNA TGCGCCAGCAGCCAAGAACAACCCAGCGGCTATGGCTACACCTTC. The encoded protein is CASSQEQPSGYGYTF.

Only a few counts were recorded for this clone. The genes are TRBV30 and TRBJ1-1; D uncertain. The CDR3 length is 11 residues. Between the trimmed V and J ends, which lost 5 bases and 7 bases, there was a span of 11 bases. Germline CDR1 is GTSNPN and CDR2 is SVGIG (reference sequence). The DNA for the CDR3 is TGTGCCTGGGGACTGGGAGGTGAAGCTTTCTTT. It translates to CAWGLGGEAFF.

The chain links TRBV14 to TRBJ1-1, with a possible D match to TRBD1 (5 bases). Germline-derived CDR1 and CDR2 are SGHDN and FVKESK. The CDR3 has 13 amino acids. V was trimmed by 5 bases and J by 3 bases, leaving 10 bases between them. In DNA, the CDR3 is TGTGCCAGCAGCATCCGGGACTACACTGAAGCTTTCTTT. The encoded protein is CASSIRDYTEAFF.

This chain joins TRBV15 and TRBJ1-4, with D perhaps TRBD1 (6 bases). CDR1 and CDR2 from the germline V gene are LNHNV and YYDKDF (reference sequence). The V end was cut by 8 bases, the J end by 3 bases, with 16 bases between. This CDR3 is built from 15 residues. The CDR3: CATGPEGGPNEKLFF. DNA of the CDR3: TGTGCCACCGGCCCGGAAGGGGGACCTAATGAAAAACTGTTTTTT.

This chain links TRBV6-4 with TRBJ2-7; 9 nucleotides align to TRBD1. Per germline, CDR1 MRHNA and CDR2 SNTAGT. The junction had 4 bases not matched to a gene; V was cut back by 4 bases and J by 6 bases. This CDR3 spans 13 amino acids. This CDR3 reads CASSAETGGEQYF. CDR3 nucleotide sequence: TGTGCCAGCAGTGCTGAGACAGGGGGCGAGCAGTACTTC.

CDR3 in amino acids: CASSQASTGEEAFF. The DNA of the CDR3 is TGTGCCAGCAGCCAAGCTTCAACAGGGGAGGAAGCTTTCTTT. The J gene is TRBJ1-1, the V gene TRBV3-1 (or the pseudogene TRBV3-2), with TRBD1 matching over 7 bases. Germline CDR1 LGHDT, CDR2 YNNKEL (reference sequence). V shed 1 base, J shed 8 bases, and the junction held 7 bases outside the gene matches. This CDR3 has 14 residues.

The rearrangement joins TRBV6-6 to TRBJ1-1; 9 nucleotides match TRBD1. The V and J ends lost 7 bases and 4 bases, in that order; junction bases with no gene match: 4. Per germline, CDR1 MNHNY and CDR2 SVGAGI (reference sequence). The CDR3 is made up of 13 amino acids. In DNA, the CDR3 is TGTGCCAGCACCGCGACAGGGGGCACTGAAGCTTTCTTT. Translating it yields CASTATGGTEAFF.

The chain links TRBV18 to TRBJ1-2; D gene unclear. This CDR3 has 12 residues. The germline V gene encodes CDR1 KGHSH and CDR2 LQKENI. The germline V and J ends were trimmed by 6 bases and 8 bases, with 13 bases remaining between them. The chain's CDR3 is CASSERDLGYTF. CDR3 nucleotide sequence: TGTGCCAGCTCGGAAAGAGATCTCGGCTACACCTTC.

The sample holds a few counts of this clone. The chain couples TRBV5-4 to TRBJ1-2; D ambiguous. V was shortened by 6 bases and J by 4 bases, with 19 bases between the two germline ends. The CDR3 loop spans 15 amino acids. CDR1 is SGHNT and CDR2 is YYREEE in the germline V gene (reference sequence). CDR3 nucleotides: TGTGCCAGCACTGTGGGCTTATCACAGACCTATGGCTACACCTTC. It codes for CASTVGLSQTYGYTF.

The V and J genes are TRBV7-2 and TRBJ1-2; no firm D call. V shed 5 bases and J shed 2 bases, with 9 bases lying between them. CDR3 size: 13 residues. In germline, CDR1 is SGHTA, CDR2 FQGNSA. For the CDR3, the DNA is TGTGCCAGCAGCCTAATACAGAACTATGGCTACACCTTC. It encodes CASSLIQNYGYTF.

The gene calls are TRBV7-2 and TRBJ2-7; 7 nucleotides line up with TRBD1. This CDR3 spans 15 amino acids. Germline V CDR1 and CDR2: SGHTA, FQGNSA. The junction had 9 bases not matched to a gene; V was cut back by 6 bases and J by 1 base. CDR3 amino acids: CASSYQGQTSYEQYF. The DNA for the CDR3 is TGTGCCAGCAGTTATCAGGGACAGACGTCCTACGAGCAGTACTTC.

CDR3 in amino acids: CASSRQEGYTF. CDR3 bases: TGTGCCAGCAGCCGACAGGAGGGCTACACCTTC. The chain uses TRBV7-2 and TRBJ1-2; D may be TRBD1 (6 bases). The CDR3 contains 11 residues. The V end was cut by 5 bases, the J end by 8 bases, with 9 bases between. Per germline, CDR1 SGHTA and CDR2 FQGNSA.

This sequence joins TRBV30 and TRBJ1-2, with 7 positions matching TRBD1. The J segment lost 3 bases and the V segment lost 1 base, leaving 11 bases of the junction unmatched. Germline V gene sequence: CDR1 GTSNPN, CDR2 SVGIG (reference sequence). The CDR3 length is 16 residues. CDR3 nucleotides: TGTGCCTGGAGTGGCCCTTACAGGGGAGGTCACTATGGCTACACCTTC. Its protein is CAWSGPYRGGHYGYTF.

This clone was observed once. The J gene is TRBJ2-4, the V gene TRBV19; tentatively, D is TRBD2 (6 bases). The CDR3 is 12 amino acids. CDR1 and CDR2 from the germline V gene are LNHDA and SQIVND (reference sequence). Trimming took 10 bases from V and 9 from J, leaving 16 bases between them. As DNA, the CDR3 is TGTGCCATGCAGGGACCCGGGGGCATTCAGTACTTC. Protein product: CAMQGPGGIQYF.

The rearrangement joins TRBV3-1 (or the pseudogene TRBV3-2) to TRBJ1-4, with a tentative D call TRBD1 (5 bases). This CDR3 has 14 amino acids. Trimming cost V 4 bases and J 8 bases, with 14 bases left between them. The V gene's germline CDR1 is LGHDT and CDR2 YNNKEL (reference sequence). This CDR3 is CASSPRERTEKLFF. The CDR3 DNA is TGTGCCAGCAGCCCGCGTGAGAGGACAGAAAAACTGTTTTTT.

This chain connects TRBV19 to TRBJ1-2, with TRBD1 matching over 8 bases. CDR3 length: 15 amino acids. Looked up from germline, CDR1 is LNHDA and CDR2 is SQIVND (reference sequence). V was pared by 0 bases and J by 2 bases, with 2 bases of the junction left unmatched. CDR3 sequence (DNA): TGTGCCAGTAGTATAGACCAGGGGGCGAACTATGGCTACACCTTC. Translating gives CASSIDQGANYGYTF.